This T cell receptor beta chain was identified during a study of shared clonotypes between healthy human individuals. In the case of this clone: What it binds is not known.

Sequencing used immunoSEQ multiplex PCR; TCRdb keeps in-frame clones, though not all of them. This sample yields 980,000 or so clones, of which approximately 80% are seen a single time; about 1.5% belongs to the top ten. This CDR3 spans 11 amino acids. The V end was cut by 8 bases, the J end by 5 bases, with 9 bases between. CDR1 and CDR2 (germline): SNHLY, FYNNEI. Study findings and constraints: Across a handful of donors, naive CD4 shared roughly 5%, naive CD8 more than 3%, memory CD4 2% to 2.5%, memory CD8 0.4%. Expectations were that clonotype sharing among donors would be affected by sequencing depth.

The clonotype comes from a man aged 18 to 30 in good health. The chain is built from TRBV2 and TRBJ1-2; D uncertain. Sequenced material: memory CD4+ T cells sorted from blood. Sample subset: CD45RA-negative fraction. CDR3 sequence reads: CASREEYGYTF. CDR3 DNA sequence: TGTGCCAGCCGGGAGGAATATGGCTACACCTTC.